Below are 10 T cell receptor beta chains sequenced from a single sample in a study of graft-versus-host responses after intestinal transplantation. Clones were sequenced by immunoSEQ multiplex PCR, and TCRdb holds only the in-frame ones, with some missing. Found here are 130,000 or so clones, approximately 90% of them singletons; the top ten hold approximately 0.17%. No antigen has been identified for these receptors. Source: unstimulated CD4+ T cells sorted from spleen or lymph node cells, taken before intestinal transplant. Receptors were obtained from a human donor who received an intestinal transplant.

V gene TRBV5-1 combines with J gene TRBJ2-3, with unresolved D. The CDR3 covers 13 residues. V lost 1 base and J lost 0, with 3 bases in between. Germline loops: CDR1 SGHRS, CDR2 YFSETQ. The CDR3: CASSLPSTDTQYF. The CDR3 nucleotides read TGCGCCAGCAGCTTGCCTAGCACAGATACGCAGTATTTT.

The gene calls are TRBV11-3 and TRBJ2-5; 7 bases are shared with TRBD1. The CDR3 spans 14 residues. The V gene's germline CDR1 is SGHNT and CDR2 YENEEA. J gave up 1 base and V 5 bases, and 4 bases lay outside the gene matches. In DNA form, the CDR3 reads TGTGCCAGCAGCATCCGGGACAGCCAAGAGACCCAGTACTTC. It yields the protein CASSIRDSQETQYF. Variable domain in full (rest from reference TRBV11-3 and TRBJ2-5): EAGVVQSPRYKIIEKKQPVAFWCNPISGHNTLYWYLQNLGQGPELLIRYENEEAVDDSQLPKDRFSAERLKGVDSTLKIQPAELGDSAVYLCASSIRDSQETQYFGPGTRLLVL.

V usage is TRBV6-5 and J usage is TRBJ2-1; no definite D call. This CDR3 spans 14 amino acids. CDR1 MNHEY and CDR2 SVGAGI come from the germline V gene. Trimming removed 6 bases at V and 4 bases at J, with 13 bases between. The CDR3 nucleotides read TGTGCCAGCAGGGTTAGACAATTGTACAATGAGCAGTTCTTC. Residues: CASRVRQLYNEQFF.

This chain joins TRBV5-1 and TRBJ2-2, with a tentative D call TRBD1 (6 bases). Per germline, CDR1 SGHRS and CDR2 YFSETQ. The CDR3 sequence is 14 residues long. The V and J ends lost 4 bases and 6 bases respectively, with 13 bases between them. The CDR3 loop is CASSVQQGSGELFF. The CDR3 DNA follows: TGCGCCAGCAGCGTTCAACAGGGCTCCGGGGAGCTGTTTTTT.

J is TRBJ1-4 and V is TRBV27, with a possible D match to TRBD1 (5 bases). Trimming took off 4 bases at V and 8 bases at J, with 11 bases between the two ends. Germline lookup yields CDR1 MNHEY and CDR2 SMNVEV (reference sequence). The CDR3 spans 13 residues. The CDR3 bases are TGTGCCAGCAGTTATAGGGGTGGCGAAAAACTGTTTTTT. Translated, it gives CASSYRGGEKLFF. Looking up the rest from reference TRBV27 and TRBJ1-4 gives the full variable domain: EAQVTQNPRYLITVTGKKLTVTCSQNMNHEYMSWYRQDPGLGLRQIYYSMNVEVTDKGDVPEGYKVSRKEKRNFPLILESPSPNQTSLYFCASSYRGGEKLFFGSGTQLSVL.

V gene TRBV5-1 combines with J gene TRBJ1-1, with D perhaps matching TRBD1 (6 bases). Per germline, CDR1 SGHRS and CDR2 YFSETQ. This CDR3 contains 13 residues. The ends were cut back, 2 bases at V and 5 bases at J, with 10 bases in the middle. The CDR3 DNA sequence: TGCGCCAGCAGCTTACAGGGCTCAACTGAAGCTTTCTTT. Protein: CASSLQGSTEAFF.

This chain links TRBV7-8 with TRBJ2-5; the match to TRBD2 covers 12 bases. Germline values: CDR1 SGHVS, CDR2 FQNEAQ. The CDR3 is 15 amino acids. J was trimmed by 1 base and V by 5 bases; bases with no gene match: 2. CDR3 region: CASSRTSGAQETQYF. The CDR3 bases are TGTGCCAGCAGCCGGACTAGCGGGGCCCAAGAGACCCAGTACTTC.

CDR3 sequence reads: CASSYLTKLNTEAFF. The CDR3 DNA is TGTGCCAGCAGCTATTTGACCAAATTGAACACTGAAGCTTTCTTT. This chain connects TRBV5-6 to TRBJ1-1; D is uncertain. The V gene lost 3 bases and the J gene lost 0 bases, with 12 bases spanning the gap. CDR3 length: 15 amino acids. Germline assignment: CDR1 SGHDT and CDR2 YYEEEE.

V is TRBV11-2 and J is TRBJ1-2, with D hard to call. This CDR3 spans 15 amino acids. The germline V and J ends were trimmed by 0 bases and 5 bases, with 13 bases remaining between them. CDR1 is SGHAT, CDR2 FQNNGV, per germline. This CDR3 reads CASSLDRESSYGYTF. CDR3 bases: TGTGCCAGCAGCTTAGATCGGGAGAGCTCATATGGCTACACCTTC.

This clone came up once. The chain joins TRBV11-3 to TRBJ2-2, with D perhaps given as TRBD1 or TRBD2 (5 bases each). This CDR3 spans 14 amino acids. The germline V gene encodes CDR1 SGHNT and CDR2 YENEEA. Deletions cut 4 bases from V and 6 bases from J, with 12 bases between. The CDR3 sequence is CASSSRGTAGELFF. CDR3 sequence (DNA): TGTGCCAGCAGCTCGAGGGGAACGGCCGGGGAGCTGTTTTTT.